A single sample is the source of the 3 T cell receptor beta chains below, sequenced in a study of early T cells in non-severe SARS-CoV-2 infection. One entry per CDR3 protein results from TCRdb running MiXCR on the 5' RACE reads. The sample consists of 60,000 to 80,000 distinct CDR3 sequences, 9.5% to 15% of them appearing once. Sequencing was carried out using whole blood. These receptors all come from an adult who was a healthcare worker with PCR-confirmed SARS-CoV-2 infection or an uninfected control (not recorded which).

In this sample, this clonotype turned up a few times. CDR3 sequence: CASSPGGSGVEQFF. The CDR3 DNA sequence: TGTGCCAGCAGCCCAGGGGGGAGCGGTGTCGAGCAGTTCTTC. The chain is built from TRBV9 and TRBJ2-1; the D gene is possibly TRBD1 (7 bases). This CDR3 contains 14 residues. Per germline, CDR1 SGDLS and CDR2 YYNGEE. The ends were cut back, 4 bases at V and 10 bases at J, with 18 bases in the middle.

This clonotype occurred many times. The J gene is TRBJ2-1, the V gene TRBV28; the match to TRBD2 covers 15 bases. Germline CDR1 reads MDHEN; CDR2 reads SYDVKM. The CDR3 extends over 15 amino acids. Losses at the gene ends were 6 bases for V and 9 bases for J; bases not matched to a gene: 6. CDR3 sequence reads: CASSRTSGRALEQFF. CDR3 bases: TGTGCCAGCAGCCGGACTAGCGGGAGGGCCCTTGAGCAGTTCTTC.

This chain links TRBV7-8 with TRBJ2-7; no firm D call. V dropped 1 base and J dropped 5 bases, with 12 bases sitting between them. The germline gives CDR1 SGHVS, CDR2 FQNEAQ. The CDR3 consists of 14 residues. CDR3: CASSLDSVWDEQYF. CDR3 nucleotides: TGTGCCAGCAGCTTAGACTCGGTGTGGGACGAGCAGTACTTC.